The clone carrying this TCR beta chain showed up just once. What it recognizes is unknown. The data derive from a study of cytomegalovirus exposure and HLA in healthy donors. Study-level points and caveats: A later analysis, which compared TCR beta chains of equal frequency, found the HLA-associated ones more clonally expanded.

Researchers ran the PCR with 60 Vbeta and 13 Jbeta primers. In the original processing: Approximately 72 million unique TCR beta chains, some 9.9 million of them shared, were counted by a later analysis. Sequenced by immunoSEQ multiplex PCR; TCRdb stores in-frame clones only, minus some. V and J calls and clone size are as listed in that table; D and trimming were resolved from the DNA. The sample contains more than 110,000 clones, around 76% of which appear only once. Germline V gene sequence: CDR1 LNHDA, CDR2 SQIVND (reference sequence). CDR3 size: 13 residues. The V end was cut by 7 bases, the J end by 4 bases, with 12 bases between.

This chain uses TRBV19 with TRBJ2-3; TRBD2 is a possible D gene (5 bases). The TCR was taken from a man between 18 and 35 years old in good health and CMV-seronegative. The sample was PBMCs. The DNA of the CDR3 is TGTGCCAGTACCATGTTCGGGGCAGATACGCAGTATTTT. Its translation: CASTMFGADTQYF.